The subject of this entry is one T cell receptor (beta chain). Antigen: not known. This entry belongs to a study of T cell repertoires in cytomegalovirus infection. Whole-study context: CMV infection together with matching HLA type was indicated by public TCR beta signatures.

Study findings and constraints: People with CMV and the relevant HLA were identified by cumulative public TCR beta family frequency. Clonotype analysis showed dominance of the ex vivo response by HLA-C-restricted CMV-specific TCR beta clonotypes.

V lost 6 bases, J lost 7 bases, and 19 bases stayed unmatched. The CDR3 extends over 16 amino acids. Germline assignment: CDR1 SQVTM and CDR2 ANQGSEA. Each CDR3 protein gets one entry after TCRdb re-called the reads with MiXCR. The profile covers a few hundred thousand distinct CDR3 sequences, with about a sixth appearing a single time and roughly 50% taken by the ten largest. The chain couples TRBV29-1 to TRBJ1-2; TRBD1 agrees at 8 bases. The TCR was taken from a human donor in good health (CMV status not recorded). Some clones in this sample may be carry-over from other donors' samples. Sample: CD8+ T cells from PBMCs. DNA of the CDR3: TGCAGCGTGCCGAGAAGGGGTGGGCAGGGGGCGGTTGGCTACACCTTC. Protein product: CSVPRRGGQGAVGYTF. Full variable domain (remainder filled in from reference TRBV29-1 and TRBJ1-2): SAVISQKPSRDICQRGTSLTIQCQVDSQVTMMFWYRQQPGQSLTLIATANQGSEATYESGFVIDKFPISRPNLTFSTLTVSNMSPEDSSIYLCSVPRRGGQGAVGYTFGSGTRLTVV.